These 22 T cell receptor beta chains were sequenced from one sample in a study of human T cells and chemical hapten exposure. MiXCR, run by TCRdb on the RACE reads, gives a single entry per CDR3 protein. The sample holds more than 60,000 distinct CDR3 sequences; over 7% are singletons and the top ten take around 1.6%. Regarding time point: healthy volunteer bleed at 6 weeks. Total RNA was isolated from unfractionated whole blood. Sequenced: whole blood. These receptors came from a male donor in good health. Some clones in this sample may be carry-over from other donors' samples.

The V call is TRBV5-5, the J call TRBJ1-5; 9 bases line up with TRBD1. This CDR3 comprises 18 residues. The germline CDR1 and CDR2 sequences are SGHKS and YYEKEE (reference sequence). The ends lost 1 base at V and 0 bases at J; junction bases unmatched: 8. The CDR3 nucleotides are TGTGCCAGCAGCTTGTCGGGGGACAGGGCGTATAGCAATCAGCCCCAGCATTTT. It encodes CASSLSGDRAYSNQPQHF.

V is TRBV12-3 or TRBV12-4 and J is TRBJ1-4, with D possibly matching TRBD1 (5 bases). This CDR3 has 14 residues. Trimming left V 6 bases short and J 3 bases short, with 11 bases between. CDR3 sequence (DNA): TGTGCCAGCAGGGCAGGGTTTGCTAATGAAAAACTGTTTTTT. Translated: CASRAGFANEKLFF.

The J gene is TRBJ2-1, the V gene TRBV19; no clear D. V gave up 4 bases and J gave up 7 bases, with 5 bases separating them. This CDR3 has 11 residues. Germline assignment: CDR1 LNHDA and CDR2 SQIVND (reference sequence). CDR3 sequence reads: CASSTGNEQFF. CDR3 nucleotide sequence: TGTGCCAGTAGTACTGGGAATGAGCAGTTCTTC. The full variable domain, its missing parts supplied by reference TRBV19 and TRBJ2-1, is DGGITQSPKYLFRKEGQNVTLSCEQNLNHDAMYWYRQDPGQGLRLIYYSQIVNDFQKGDIAEGYSVSREKKESFPLTVTSAQKNPTAFYLCASSTGNEQFFGPGTRLTVL.

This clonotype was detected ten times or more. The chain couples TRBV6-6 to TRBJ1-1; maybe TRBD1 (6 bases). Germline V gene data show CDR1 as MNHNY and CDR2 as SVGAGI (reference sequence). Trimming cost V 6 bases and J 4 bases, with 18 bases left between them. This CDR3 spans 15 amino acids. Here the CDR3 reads CASSPIGGAGTEAFF. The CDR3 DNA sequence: TGTGCCAGCAGCCCGATCGGGGGGGCAGGCACTGAAGCTTTCTTT.

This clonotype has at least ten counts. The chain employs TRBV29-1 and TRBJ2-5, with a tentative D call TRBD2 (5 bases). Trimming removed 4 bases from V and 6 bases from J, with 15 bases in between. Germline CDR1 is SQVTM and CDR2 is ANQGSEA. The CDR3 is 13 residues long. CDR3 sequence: CSVARTGSQTQYF. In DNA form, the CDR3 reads TGCAGCGTTGCCAGGACTGGGAGTCAGACCCAGTACTTC.

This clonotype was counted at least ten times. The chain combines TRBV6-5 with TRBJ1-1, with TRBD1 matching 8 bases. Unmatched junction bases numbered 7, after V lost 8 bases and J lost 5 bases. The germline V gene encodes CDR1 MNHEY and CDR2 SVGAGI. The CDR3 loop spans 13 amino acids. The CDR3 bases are TGTGCCAGCGGTGACAGGGGAGAAACTGAAGCTTTCTTT. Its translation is CASGDRGETEAFF.

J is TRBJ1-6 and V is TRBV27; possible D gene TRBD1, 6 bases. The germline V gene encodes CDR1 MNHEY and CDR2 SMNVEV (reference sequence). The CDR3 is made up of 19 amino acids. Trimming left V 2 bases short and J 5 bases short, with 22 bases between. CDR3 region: CASSLEAVGGRVDNSPLHF. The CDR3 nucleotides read TGTGCCAGCAGTTTAGAGGCGGTAGGGGGGCGCGTCGATAATTCACCCCTCCACTTT.

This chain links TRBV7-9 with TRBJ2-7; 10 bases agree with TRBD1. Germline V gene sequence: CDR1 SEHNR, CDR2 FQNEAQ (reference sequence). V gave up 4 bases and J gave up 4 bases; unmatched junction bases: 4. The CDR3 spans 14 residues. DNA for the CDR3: TGTGCCAGCAGCTCAGGACAGGGGGGATACGAGCAGTACTTC. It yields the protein CASSSGQGGYEQYF.

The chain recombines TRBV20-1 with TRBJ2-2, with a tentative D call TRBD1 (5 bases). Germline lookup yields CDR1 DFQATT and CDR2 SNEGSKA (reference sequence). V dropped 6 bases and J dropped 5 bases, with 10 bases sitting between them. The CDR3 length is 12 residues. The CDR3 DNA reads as TGCAGTGCATCAGGGTATACCGGGGAGCTGTTTTTT. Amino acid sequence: CSASGYTGELFF.

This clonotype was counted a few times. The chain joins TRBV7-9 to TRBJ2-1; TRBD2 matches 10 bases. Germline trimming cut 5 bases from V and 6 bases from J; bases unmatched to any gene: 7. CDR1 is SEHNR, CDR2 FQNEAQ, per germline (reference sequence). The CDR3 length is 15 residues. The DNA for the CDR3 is TGTGCCAGCAGCCCGCCAGCGGGGGGGCCCAATGAGCAGTTCTTC. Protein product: CASSPPAGGPNEQFF.

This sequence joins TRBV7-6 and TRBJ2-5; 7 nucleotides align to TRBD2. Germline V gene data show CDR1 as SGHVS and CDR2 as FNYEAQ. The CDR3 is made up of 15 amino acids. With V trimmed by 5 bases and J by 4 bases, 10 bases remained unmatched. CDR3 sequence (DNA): TGTGCCAGCAGCCGGGGAGGGTCGCTTAGAGAGACCCAGTACTTC. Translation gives CASSRGGSLRETQYF.

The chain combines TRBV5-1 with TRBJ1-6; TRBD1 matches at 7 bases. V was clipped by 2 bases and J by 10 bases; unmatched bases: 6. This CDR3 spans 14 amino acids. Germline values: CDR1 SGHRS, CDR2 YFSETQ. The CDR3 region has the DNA TGCGCCAGCAGCTTAAGGGGGCGCGAATCACCCCTCCACTTT. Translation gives CASSLRGRESPLHF. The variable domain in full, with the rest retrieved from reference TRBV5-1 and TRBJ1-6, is KAGVTQTPRYLIKTRGQQVTLSCSPISGHRSVSWYQQTPGQGLQFLFEYFSETQRNKGNFPGRFSGRQFSNSRSEMNVSTLELGDSALYLCASSLRGRESPLHFGNGTRLTVT.

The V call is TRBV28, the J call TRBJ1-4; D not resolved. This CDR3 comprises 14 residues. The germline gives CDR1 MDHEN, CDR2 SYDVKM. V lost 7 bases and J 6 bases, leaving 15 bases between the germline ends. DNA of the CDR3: TGTGCCAGCACTTCGGCCCCTAGGCATGAAAAACTGTTTTTT. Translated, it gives CASTSAPRHEKLFF.

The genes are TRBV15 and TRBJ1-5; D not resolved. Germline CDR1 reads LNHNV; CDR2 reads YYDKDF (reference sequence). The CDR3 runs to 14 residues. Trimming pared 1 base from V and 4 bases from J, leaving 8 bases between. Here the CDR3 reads CATSRVAGNQPQHF. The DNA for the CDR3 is TGTGCCACCAGCAGAGTTGCGGGGAATCAGCCCCAGCATTTT. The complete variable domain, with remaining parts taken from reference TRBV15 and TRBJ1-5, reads DAMVIQNPRYQVTQFGKPVTLSCSQTLNHNVMYWYQQKSSQAPKLLFHYYDKDFNNEADTPDNFQSRRPNTSFCFLDIRSPGLGDTAMYLCATSRVAGNQPQHFGDGTRLSIL.

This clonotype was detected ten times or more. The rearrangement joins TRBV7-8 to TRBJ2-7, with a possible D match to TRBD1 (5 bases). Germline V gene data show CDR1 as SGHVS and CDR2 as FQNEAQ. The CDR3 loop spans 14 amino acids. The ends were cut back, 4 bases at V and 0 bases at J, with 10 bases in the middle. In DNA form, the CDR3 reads TGTGCCAGCAGCTCCGGACACCTCTCCTACGAGCAGTACTTC. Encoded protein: CASSSGHLSYEQYF.

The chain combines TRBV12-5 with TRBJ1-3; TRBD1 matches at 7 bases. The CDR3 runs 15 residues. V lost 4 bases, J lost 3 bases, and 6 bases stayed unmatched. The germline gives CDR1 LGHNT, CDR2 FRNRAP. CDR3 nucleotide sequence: TGTGCTAGTGGTTCCCCCCAGGGGGTTGGAAACACCATATATTTT. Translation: CASGSPQGVGNTIYF.

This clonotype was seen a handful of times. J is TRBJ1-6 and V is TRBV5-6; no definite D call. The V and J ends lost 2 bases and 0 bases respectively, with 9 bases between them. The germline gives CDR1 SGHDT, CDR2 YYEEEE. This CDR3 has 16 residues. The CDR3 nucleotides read TGTGCCAGCAGCTTCCGGACTTCCTCCTATAATTCACCCCTCCACTTT. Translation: CASSFRTSSYNSPLHF.

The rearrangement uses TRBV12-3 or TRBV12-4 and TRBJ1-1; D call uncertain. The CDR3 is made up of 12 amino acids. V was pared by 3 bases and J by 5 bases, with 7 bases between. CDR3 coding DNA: TGTGCCAGCAGTTTTATCCCGACTGAAGCTTTCTTT. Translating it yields CASSFIPTEAFF.

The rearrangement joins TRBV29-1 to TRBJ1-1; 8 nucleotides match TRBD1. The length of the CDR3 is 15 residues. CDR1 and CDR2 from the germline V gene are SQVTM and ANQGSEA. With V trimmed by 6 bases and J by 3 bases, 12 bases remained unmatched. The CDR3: CSVGQFGQGYTEAFF. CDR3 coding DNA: TGCAGCGTGGGGCAGTTCGGACAGGGTTACACTGAAGCTTTCTTT.

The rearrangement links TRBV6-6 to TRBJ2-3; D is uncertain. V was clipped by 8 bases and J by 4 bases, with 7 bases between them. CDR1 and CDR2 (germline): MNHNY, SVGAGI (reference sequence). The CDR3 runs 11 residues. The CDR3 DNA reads TGTGCCAGCCAAGGGCCAGATACGCAGTATTTT. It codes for CASQGPDTQYF.

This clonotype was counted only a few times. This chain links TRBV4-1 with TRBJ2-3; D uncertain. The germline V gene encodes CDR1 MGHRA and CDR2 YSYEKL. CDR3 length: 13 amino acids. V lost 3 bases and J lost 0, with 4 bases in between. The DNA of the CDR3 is TGCGCCAGCAGCCACACTAGCACAGATACGCAGTATTTT. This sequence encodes CASSHTSTDTQYF.

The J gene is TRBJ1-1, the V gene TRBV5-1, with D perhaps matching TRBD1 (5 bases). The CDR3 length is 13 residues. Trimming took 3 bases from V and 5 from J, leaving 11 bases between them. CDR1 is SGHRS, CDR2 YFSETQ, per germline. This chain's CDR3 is CASSYSGRTEAFF. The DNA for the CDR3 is TGCGCCAGCAGCTATTCAGGGAGGACTGAAGCTTTCTTT.